This T cell receptor beta chain is drawn from a study of tumor-infiltrating lymphocytes in localized non-small cell lung cancer. Study-level background: Patients included smokers and never-smokers with various histologies, some sampled after neoadjuvant chemotherapy. Tumor tissue and non-adjacent uninvolved lung came from each patient. Whole-study findings and limits: Immunotypes IM1 and IM2 had similar TCR-derived T-cell fractions. No link was found between tumor T-cell fraction and recurrence-free survival.

For this clone: The target antigen is unknown.

Trimming left V 5 bases short and J 5 bases short, with 15 bases between. The CDR3 extends over 14 amino acids. Germline V gene sequence: CDR1 SEHNR, CDR2 FQNEAQ (reference sequence). Clones were read by immunoSEQ multiplex PCR, and TCRdb kept only the in-frame ones, dropping some. Of approximately 6,900 clones listed, about 76% were seen once; the top ten hold 12%. Sequencing was performed on lung tumor tissue. The J gene is TRBJ1-1, the V gene TRBV7-9, with D unclear. This clonotype originated in a human donor with non-small cell lung cancer. The CDR3: CASSPPVLGTEAFF. In DNA form, the CDR3 reads TGTGCCAGCAGCCCGCCCGTGTTAGGAACTGAAGCTTTCTTT. The variable domain in full, with the rest retrieved from reference TRBV7-9 and TRBJ1-1, is DTGVSQNPRHKITKRGQNVTFRCDPISEHNRLYWYRQTLGQGPEFLTYFQNEAQLEKSRLLSDRFSAERPKGSFSTLEIQRTEQGDSAMYLCASSPPVLGTEAFFGQGTRLTVV.